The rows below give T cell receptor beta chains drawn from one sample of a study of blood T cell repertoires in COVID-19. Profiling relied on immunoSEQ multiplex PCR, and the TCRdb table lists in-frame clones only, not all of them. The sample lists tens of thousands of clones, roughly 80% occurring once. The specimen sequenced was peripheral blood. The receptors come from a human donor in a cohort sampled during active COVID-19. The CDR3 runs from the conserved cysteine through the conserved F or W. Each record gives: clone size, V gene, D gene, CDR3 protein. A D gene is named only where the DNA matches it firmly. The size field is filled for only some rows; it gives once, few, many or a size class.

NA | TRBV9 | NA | CASTLLDSPNSPLHF
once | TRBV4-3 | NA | CASSPTTGYEQYF
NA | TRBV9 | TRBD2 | CASSSGLAGTSYEQYF
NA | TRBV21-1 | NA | CASRQWAGSSYEQYF
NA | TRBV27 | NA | CASSFDPSSSTDTQYF
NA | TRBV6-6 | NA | CASSYEKPSGNTIYF
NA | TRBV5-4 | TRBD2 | CASSIGTSGDKETQYF
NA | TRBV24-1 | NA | CATSTGNNQPQHF
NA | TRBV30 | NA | CAHSRQSTSYGYTF
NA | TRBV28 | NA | CASSSTGSSYEQYF
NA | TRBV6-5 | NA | CASSYSTRSGGGYTF
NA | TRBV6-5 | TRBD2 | CASSYGTSRQETQYF
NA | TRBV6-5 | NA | CASSSADRRPYGYTF
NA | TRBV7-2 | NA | CASSPGRRPNYGYTF
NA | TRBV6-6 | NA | CASCVIGGSPLHF